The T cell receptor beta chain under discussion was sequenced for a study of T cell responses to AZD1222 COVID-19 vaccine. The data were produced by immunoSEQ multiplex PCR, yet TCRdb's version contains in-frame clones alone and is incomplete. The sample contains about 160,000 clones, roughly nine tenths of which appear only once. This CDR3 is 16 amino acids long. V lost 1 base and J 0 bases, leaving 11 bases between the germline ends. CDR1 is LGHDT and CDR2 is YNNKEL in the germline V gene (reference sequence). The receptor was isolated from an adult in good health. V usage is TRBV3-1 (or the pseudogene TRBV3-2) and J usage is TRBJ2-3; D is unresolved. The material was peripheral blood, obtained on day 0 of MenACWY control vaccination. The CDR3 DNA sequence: TGTGCCAGCAGCCAAGTACTCGACACCAGCACAGATACGCAGTATTTT. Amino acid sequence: CASSQVLDTSTDTQYF.